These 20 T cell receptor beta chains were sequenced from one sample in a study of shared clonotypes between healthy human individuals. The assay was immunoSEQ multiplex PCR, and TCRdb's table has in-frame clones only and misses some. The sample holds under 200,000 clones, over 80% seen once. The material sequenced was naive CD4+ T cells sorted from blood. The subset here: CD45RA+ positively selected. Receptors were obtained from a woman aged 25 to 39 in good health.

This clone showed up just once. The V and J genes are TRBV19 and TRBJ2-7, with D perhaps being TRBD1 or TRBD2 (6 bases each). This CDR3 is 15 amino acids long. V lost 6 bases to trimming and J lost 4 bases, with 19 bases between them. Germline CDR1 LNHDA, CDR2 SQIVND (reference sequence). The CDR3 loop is CASSSGGGRMYEQYF. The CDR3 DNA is TGTGCCAGTAGCTCCGGAGGGGGGCGCATGTACGAGCAGTACTTC.

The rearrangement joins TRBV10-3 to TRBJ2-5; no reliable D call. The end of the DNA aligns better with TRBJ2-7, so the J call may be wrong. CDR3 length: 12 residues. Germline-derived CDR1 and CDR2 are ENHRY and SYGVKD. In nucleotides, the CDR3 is TGTGCCATCAGCCCCGGTAGTTACGAGCAGTACTTC. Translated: CAISPGSYEQYF.

The CDR3 region is CASYDREAFF. Here the CDR3 DNA reads TGTGCCAGCTATGACCGTGAAGCTTTCTTT. This chain joins TRBV2 and TRBJ1-1; D unresolved. Germline lookup yields CDR1 SNHLY and CDR2 FYNNEI. The CDR3 is 10 amino acids. The ends were cut back, 8 bases at V and 7 bases at J, with 8 bases in the middle.

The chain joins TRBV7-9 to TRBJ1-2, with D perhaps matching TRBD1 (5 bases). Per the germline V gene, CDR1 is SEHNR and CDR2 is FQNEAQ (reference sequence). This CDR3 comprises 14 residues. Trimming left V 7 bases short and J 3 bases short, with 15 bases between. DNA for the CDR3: TGTGCCAGCACCGTAGGATCAGGGTACTATGGCTACACCTTC. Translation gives CASTVGSGYYGYTF.

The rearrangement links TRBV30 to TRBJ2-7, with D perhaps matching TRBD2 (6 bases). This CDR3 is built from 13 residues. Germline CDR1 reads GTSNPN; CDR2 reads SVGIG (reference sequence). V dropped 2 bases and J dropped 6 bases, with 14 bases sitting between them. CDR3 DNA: TGTGCCTGGAGTCGGGGACTGTCATCCGAGCAGTACTTC. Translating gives CAWSRGLSSEQYF.

CDR3 nucleotides: TGTGCCAGCAGTTTATCTCTAGCGGGAGTTTCCCCTTACCAAGAGACCCAGTACTTC. It translates to CASSLSLAGVSPYQETQYF. This sequence joins TRBV28 and TRBJ2-5; 10 nucleotides align to TRBD2. CDR1 is MDHEN and CDR2 is SYDVKM in the germline V gene. V lost 1 base to trimming and J lost 0 bases; unmatched junction nucleotides: 11. CDR3 size: 19 residues.

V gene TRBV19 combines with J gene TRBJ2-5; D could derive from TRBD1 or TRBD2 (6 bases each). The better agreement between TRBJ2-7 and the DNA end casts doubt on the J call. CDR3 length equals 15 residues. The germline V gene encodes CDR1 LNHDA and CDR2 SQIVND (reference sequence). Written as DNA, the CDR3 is TGTGCCAGTAGCTCCGGAGGGGGGCGCATGTACGAGCAGTACTTC. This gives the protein CASSSGGGRMYEQYF.

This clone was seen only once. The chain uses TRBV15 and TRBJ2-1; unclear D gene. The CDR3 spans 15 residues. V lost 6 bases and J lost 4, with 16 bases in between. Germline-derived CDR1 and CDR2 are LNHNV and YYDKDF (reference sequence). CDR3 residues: CATRLSIESYNEQFF. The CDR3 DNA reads TGTGCCACCAGGCTCTCTATTGAGTCTTACAATGAGCAGTTCTTC.

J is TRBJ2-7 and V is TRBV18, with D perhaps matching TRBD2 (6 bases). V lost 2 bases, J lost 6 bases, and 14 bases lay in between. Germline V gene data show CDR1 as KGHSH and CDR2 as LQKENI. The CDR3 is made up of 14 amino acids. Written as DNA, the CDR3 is TGTGCCAGCTCACCAGCGGGAACCGCCCGCGAGCAGTACTTC. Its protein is CASSPAGTAREQYF. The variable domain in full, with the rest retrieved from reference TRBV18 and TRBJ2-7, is NAGVMQNPRHLVRRRGQEARLRCSPMKGHSHVYWYRQLPEEGLKFMVYLQKENIIDESGMPKERFSAEFPKEGPSILRIQQVVRGDSAAYFCASSPAGTAREQYFGPGTRLTVT.

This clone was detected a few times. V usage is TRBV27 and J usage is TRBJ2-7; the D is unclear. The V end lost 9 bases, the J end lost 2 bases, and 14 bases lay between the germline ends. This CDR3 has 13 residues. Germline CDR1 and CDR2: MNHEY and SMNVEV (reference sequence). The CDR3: CASWSGGTYEQYF. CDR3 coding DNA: TGTGCCAGTTGGAGTGGCGGAACCTACGAGCAGTACTTC.

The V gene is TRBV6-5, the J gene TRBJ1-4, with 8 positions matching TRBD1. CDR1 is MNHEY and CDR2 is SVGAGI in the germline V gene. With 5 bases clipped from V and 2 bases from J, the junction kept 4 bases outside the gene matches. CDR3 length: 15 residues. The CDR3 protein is CASSRQGHTNEKLFF. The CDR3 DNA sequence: TGTGCCAGCAGTAGACAGGGGCACACTAATGAAAAACTGTTTTTT.

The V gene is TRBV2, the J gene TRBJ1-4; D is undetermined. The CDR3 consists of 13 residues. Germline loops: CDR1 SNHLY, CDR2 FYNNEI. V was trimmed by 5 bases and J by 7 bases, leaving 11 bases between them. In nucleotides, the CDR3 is TGTGCCAGCAGTAACGATCGGGGTGAAAAACTGTTTTTT. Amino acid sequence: CASSNDRGEKLFF.

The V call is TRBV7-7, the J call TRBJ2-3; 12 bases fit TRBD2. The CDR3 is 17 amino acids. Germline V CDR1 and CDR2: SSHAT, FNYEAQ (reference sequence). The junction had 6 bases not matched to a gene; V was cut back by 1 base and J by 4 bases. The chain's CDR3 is CASSLGASGGGSDTQYF. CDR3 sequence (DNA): TGTGCCAGCAGCTTAGGCGCTAGCGGGGGGGGGTCAGATACGCAGTATTTT.

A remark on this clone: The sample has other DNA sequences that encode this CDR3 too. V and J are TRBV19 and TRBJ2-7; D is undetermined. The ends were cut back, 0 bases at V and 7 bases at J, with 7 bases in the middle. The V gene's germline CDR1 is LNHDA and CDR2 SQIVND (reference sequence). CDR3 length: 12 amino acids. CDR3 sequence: CASSIEGYEQYF. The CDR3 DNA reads TGTGCCAGTAGTATAGAGGGGTATGAGCAGTACTTC.

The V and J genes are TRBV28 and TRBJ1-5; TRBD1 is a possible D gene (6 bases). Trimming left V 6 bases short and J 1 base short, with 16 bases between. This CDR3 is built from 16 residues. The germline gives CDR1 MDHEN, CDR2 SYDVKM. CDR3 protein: CASSPPQGMSNQPQHF. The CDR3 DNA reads TGTGCCAGCAGCCCTCCGCAGGGGATGAGCAATCAGCCCCAGCATTTT.

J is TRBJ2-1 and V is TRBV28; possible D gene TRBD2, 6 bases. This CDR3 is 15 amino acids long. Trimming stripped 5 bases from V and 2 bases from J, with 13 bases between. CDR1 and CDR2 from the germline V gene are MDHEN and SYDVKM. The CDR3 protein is CASSRKTRTYNEQFF. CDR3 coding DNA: TGTGCCAGCAGTCGCAAGACTAGAACCTACAATGAGCAGTTCTTC.

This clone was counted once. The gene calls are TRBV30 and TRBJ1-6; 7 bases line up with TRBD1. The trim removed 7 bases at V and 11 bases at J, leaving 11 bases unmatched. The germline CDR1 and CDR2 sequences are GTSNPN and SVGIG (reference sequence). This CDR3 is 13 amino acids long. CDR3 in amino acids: CAFLQGPEAPLHF. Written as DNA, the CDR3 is TGTGCCTTTCTACAGGGGCCAGAGGCACCCCTCCACTTT.

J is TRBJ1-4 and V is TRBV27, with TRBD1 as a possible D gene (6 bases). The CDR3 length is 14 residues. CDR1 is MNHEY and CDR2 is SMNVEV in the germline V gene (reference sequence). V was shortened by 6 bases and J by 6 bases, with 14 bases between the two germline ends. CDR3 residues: CASRQQGRDEKLFF. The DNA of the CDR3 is TGTGCCAGCAGGCAACAGGGAAGGGATGAAAAACTGTTTTTT. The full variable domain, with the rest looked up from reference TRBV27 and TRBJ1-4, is EAQVTQNPRYLITVTGKKLTVTCSQNMNHEYMSWYRQDPGLGLRQIYYSMNVEVTDKGDVPEGYKVSRKEKRNFPLILESPSPNQTSLYFCASRQQGRDEKLFFGSGTQLSVL.

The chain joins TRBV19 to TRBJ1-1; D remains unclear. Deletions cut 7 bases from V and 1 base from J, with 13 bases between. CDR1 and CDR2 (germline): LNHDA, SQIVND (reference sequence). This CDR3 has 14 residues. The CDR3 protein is CASMRESTNTEAFF. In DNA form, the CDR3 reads TGTGCCAGTATGCGGGAATCGACGAACACTGAAGCTTTCTTT. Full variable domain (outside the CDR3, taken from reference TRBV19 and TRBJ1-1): DGGITQSPKYLFRKEGQNVTLSCEQNLNHDAMYWYRQDPGQGLRLIYYSQIVNDFQKGDIAEGYSVSREKKESFPLTVTSAQKNPTAFYLCASMRESTNTEAFFGQGTRLTVV.

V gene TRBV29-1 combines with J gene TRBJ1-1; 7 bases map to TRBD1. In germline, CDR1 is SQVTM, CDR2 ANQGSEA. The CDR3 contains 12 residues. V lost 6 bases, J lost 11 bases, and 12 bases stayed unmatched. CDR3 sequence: CSVQGPGLTAFF. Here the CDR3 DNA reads TGCAGCGTACAGGGGCCGGGATTGACCGCTTTCTTT.